This TCR beta chain originates from a study of T cells in localized non-small cell lung cancer. A remark on this clone: Its antigen is not known.

From germline, CDR1 is SGHAT and CDR2 FQNNGV. V was trimmed by 2 bases and J by 6 bases, leaving 10 bases between them. CDR3 size: 13 residues. The table came from immunoSEQ multiplex PCR; TCRdb's copy has only in-frame clones and leaves some out. The data show around 130,000 clones, with 70% to 90% seen just once and approximately 1.7% held by the top ten. Study-wide points: A higher density of T cells in blood coincided with extended overall survival. Tumor trailed uninvolved adjacent lung in T cell clonality, which peaked there. For the top 100 tumor clones, a median around 55 also appeared in adjacent lung.

This TCR derives from a female donor over 55 with stage I lung adenocarcinoma. This rearrangement joins TRBV11-2 to TRBJ1-2, with D possibly being TRBD1 (6 bases). This sample comprised peripheral blood, obtained before any cancer treatment. The CDR3 here is CASSLRGVHGYTF. The CDR3 DNA sequence: TGTGCCAGCAGCTTAAGGGGGGTCCATGGCTACACCTTC. Filled out from reference TRBV11-2 and TRBJ1-2, the complete variable domain reads EAGVAQSPRYKIIEKRQSVAFWCNPISGHATLYWYQQILGQGPKLLIQFQNNGVVDDSQLPKDRFSAERLKGVDSTLKIQPAKLEDSAVYLCASSLRGVHGYTFGSGTRLTVV.